Given below is one T cell receptor beta chain in context. People who had autoimmune disease history or systemic immunosuppression were excluded. This CDR3 has 14 amino acids. The junction had 6 bases not matched to a gene; V was cut back by 3 bases and J by 9 bases. The germline gives CDR1 WNHNN, CDR2 SYGVQD (reference sequence). This entry comes from a study of OX40 agonist ivuxolimab in advanced cancers. Study at large: Age averaged around 58 years (range about 23 to 85), and 70% to 85% were male. One patient with hepatocellular carcinoma and two with cutaneous melanoma, three in all, had partial responses.

Assay used: immunoSEQ multiplex PCR; TCRdb lists only in-frame clones, some missing. This sample carries tens of thousands of clones, around nine tenths of them seen once, and the ten largest clones take roughly 2.6%. The rearrangement uses TRBV10-1 and TRBJ2-7; 12 positions match TRBD2. The receptor's source is an adult with an advanced solid tumor such as melanoma, head and neck, liver or kidney cancer. The starting material was CD4+ or CD8+ T cells sorted from blood, obtained in a trial of the OX40 agonist ivuxolimab. The CDR3 sequence is CASSEGLAGKGQYF. The CDR3 DNA follows: TGCGCCAGCAGTGAAGGACTAGCGGGAAAAGGGCAGTACTTC.